A single T cell receptor beta chain is shown here with its context. The data were obtained in a study of cytomegalovirus exposure and HLA in healthy donors. The V gene lost 1 base and the J gene lost 5 bases, with 6 bases spanning the gap. CDR1 is MNHEY, CDR2 SMNVEV, per germline (reference sequence). This CDR3 spans 13 amino acids. Researchers ran the PCR with 60 Vbeta and 13 Jbeta primers. Profiling relied on immunoSEQ multiplex PCR, and the TCRdb table lists in-frame clones only, not all of them. The sample has some 93,000 clones, 78% seen once. This sequence was found in a woman aged 40 to 50 in good health and CMV-seronegative. The genes are TRBV27 and TRBJ1-5; D is unresolved. The material sequenced was PBMCs. The CDR3: CASSLFLDQPQHF. The CDR3 DNA reads as TGTGCCAGCAGTTTATTTCTCGATCAGCCCCAGCATTTT.